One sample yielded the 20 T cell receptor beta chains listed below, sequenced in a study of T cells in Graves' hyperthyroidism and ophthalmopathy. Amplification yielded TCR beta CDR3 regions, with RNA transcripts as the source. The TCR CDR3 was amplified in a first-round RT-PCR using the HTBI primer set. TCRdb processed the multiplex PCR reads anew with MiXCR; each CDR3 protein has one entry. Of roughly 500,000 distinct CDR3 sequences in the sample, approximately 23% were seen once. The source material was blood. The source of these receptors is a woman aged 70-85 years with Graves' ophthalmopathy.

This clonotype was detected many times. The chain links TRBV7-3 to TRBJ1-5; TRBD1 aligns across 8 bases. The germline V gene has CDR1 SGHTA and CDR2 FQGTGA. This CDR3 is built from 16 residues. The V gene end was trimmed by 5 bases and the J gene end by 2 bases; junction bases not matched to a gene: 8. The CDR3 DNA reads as TGTGCCAGCAGCCCAGGACAGGGCCGGGGCAATCAGCCCCAGCATTTT. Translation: CASSPGQGRGNQPQHF.

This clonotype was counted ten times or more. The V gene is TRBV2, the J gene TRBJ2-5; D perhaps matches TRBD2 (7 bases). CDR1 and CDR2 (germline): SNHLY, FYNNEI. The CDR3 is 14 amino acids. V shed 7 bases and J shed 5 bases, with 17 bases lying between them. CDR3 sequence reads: CASNIGGAGETQYF. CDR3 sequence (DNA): TGTGCCAGCAACATTGGGGGGGCTGGTGAGACCCAGTACTTC.

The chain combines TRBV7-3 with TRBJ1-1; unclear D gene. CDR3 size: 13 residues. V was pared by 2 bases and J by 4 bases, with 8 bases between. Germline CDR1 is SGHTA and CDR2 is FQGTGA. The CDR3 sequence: CASSLARGTEAFF. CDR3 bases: TGTGCCAGCAGCTTAGCCCGTGGCACTGAAGCTTTCTTT. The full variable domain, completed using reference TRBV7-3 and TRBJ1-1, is GAGVSQTPSNKVTEKGKYVELRCDPISGHTALYWYRQSLGQGPEFLIYFQGTGAADDSGLPNDRFFAVRPEGSVSTLKIQRTERGDSAVYLCASSLARGTEAFFGQGTRLTVV.

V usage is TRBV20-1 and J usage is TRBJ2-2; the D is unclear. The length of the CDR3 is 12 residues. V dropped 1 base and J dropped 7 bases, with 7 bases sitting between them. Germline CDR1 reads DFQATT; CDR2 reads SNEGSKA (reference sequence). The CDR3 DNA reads TGCAGTGCTAGAGCCCTGGGCGGGGAGCTGTTTTTT. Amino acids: CSARALGGELFF.

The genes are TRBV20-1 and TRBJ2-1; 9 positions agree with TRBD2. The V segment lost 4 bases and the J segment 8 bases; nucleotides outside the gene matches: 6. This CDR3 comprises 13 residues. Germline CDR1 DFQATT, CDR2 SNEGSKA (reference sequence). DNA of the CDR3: TGCAGTGCTACCCCTAGCGGGACGGATGAGCAGTTCTTC. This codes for CSATPSGTDEQFF.

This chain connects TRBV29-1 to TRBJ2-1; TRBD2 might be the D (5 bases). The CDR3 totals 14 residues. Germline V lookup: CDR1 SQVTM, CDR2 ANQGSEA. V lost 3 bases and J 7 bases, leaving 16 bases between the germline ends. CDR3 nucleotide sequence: TGCAGCGTTGAGAGAGTAGCGAGTATTAATGAGCAGTTCTTC. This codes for CSVERVASINEQFF.

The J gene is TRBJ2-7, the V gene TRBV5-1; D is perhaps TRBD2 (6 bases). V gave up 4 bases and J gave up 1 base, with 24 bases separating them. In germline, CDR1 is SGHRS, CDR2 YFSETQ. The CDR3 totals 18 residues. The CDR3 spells CASSPRFSGDLASYEQYF. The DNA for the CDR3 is TGCGCCAGCAGCCCCCGATTTAGTGGGGACTTGGCGTCCTACGAGCAGTACTTC.

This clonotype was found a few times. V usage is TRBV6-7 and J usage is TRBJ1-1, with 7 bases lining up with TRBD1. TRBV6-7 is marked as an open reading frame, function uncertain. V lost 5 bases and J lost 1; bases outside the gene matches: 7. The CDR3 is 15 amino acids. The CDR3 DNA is TGTGCCAGCAGTACCGACAGGGCTGAGAACACTGAAGCTTTCTTT. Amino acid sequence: CASSTDRAENTEAFF.

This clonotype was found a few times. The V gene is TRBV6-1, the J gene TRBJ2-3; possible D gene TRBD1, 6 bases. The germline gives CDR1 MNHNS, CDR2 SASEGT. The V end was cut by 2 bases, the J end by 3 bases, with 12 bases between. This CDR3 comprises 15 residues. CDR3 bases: TGTGCCAGCAGTGAATCCAGGGGATCGACAGATACGCAGTATTTT. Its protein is CASSESRGSTDTQYF.

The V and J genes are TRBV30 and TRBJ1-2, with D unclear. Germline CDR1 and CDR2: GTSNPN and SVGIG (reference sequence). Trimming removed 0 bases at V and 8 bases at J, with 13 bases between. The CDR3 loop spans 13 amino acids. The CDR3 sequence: CAWSVRPGAGYTF. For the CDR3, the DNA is TGTGCCTGGAGTGTACGTCCAGGCGCGGGCTACACCTTC.

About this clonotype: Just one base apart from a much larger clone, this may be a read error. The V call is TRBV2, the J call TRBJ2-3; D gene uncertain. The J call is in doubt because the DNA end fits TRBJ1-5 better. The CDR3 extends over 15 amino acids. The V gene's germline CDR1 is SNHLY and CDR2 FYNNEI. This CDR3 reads CASSRTSGRPDTQHF. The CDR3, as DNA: TGTGCCAGCAGTAGGACTAGCGGGAGGCCAGATACGCAGCATTTT.

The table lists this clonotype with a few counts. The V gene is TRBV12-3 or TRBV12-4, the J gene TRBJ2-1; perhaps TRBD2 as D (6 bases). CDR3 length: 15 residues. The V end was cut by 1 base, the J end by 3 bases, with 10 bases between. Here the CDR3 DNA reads TGTGCCAGCAGTTTAGTGCGGGGCCTCTACAATGAGCAGTTCTTC. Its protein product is CASSLVRGLYNEQFF.

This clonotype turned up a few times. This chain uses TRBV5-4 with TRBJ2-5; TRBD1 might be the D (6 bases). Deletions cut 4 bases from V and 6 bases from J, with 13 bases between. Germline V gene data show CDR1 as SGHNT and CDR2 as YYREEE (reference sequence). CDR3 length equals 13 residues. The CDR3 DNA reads TGTGCCAGCAGCCCCGGACAGACAAAGACCCAGTACTTC. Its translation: CASSPGQTKTQYF. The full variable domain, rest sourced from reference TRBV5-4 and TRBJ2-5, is ETGVTQSPTHLIKTRGQQVTLRCSSQSGHNTVSWYQQALGQGPQFIFQYYREEENGRGNFPPRFSGLQFPNYSSELNVNALELDDSALYLCASSPGQTKTQYFGPGTRLLVL.

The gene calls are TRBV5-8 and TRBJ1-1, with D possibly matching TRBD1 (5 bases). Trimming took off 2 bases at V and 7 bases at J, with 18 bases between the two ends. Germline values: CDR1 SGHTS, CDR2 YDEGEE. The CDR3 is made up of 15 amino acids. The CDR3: CASSLGTDPLHEAFF. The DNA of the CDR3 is TGTGCCAGCAGCTTAGGGACGGATCCGCTGCATGAAGCTTTCTTT.

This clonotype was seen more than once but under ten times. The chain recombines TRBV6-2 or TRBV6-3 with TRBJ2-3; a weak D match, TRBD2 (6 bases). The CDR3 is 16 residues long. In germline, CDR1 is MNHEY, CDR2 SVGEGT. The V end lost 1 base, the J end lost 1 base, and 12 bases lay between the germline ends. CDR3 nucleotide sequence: TGTGCCAGCAGTTACTTTGGGGGGAAGGGCACAGATACGCAGTATTTT. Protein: CASSYFGGKGTDTQYF.

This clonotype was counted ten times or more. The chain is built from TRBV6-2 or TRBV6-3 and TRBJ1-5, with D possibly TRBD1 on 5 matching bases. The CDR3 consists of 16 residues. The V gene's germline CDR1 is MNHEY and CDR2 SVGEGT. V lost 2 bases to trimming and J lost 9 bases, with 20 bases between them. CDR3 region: CASSYGPGLTIRPQHF. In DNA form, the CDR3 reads TGTGCCAGCAGTTACGGTCCGGGACTCACAATTCGGCCCCAGCATTTT.

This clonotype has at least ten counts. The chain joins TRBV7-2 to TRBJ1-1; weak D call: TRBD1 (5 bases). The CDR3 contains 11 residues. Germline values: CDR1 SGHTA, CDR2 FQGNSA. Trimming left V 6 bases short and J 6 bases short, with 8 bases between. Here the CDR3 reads CASRRGSEAFF. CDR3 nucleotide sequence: TGTGCCAGCAGGAGGGGTTCTGAAGCTTTCTTT. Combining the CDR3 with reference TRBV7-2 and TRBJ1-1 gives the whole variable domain GAGVSQSPSNKVTEKGKDVELRCDPISGHTALYWYRQSLGQGLEFLIYFQGNSAPDKSGLPSDRFSAERTGGSVSTLTIQRTQQEDSAVYLCASRRGSEAFFGQGTRLTVV.

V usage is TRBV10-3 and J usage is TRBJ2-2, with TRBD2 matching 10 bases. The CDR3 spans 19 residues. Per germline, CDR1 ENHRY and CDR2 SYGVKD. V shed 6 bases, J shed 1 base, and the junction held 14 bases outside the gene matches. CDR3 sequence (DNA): TGTGCCATCAGCAGTAGCGGGAGGTGGGGAGCAGGGAACACCGGGGAGCTGTTTTTT. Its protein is CAISSSGRWGAGNTGELFF.

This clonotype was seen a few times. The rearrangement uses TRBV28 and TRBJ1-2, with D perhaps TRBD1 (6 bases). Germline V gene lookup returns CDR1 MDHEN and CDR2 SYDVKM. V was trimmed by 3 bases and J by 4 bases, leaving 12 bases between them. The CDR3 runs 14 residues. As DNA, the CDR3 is TGTGCCAGCAGTTTGGGGGCCCCCCCCTATGGCTACACCTTC. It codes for CASSLGAPPYGYTF.

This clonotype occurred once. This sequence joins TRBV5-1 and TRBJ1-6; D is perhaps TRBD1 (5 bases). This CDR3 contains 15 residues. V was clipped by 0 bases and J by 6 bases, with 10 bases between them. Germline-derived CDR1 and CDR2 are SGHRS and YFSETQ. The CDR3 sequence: CASSLGQLINSPLHF. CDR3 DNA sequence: TGCGCCAGCAGCTTGGGACAGCTAATTAATTCACCCCTCCACTTT.